A single sample is the source of the 5 T cell receptor beta chains below, sequenced in a study of blood T cell repertoires in COVID-19. Profiled with immunoSEQ multiplex PCR; TCRdb holds only in-frame clones, not every one. Of 110,000 to 150,000 clones in the sample, 80% to 90% were seen once. The sample comprised peripheral blood. These receptors were taken from a woman aged 80 or over with acute or convalescent COVID-19.

About this clone: Distinct nucleotide sequences in the sample also encode this CDR3. J is TRBJ1-1 and V is TRBV7-9; a weak D match, TRBD1 (6 bases). The CDR3 consists of 13 residues. The germline V and J ends were trimmed by 5 bases and 3 bases, with 10 bases remaining between them. Per the germline V gene, CDR1 is SEHNR and CDR2 is FQNEAQ (reference sequence). The CDR3 region is CASSQQGYTEAFF. In nucleotides, the CDR3 is TGTGCCAGCAGCCAACAGGGTTACACTGAAGCTTTCTTT.

This chain uses TRBV5-1 with TRBJ2-7; D perhaps matches TRBD1 (5 bases). The ends were cut back, 0 bases at V and 2 bases at J, with 9 bases in the middle. The CDR3 totals 14 residues. Germline V lookup: CDR1 SGHRS, CDR2 YFSETQ. CDR3 DNA sequence: TGCGCCAGCAGCTTGGTGACAGTCCCCTACGAGCAGTACTTC. Its translation: CASSLVTVPYEQYF.

The chain couples TRBV29-1 to TRBJ2-3; TRBD2 matches 8 bases. This CDR3 comprises 14 residues. V lost 4 bases to trimming and J lost 0 bases; unmatched junction nucleotides: 3. CDR1 is SQVTM, CDR2 ANQGSEA, per germline. The CDR3 protein is CSVGSGGSTDTQYF. The CDR3, as DNA: TGCAGCGTTGGAAGCGGGGGTAGCACAGATACGCAGTATTTT.

The V and J genes are TRBV15 and TRBJ2-3, with TRBD2 identical over 8 bases. With V trimmed by 1 base and J by 8 bases, 2 bases remained unmatched. The CDR3 is 13 amino acids. Germline V gene lookup returns CDR1 LNHNV and CDR2 YYDKDF (reference sequence). As DNA, the CDR3 is TGTGCCACCAGCAGAGGTCGGGGGGGTACGCAGTATTTT. It codes for CATSRGRGGTQYF.

This chain uses TRBV7-2 with TRBJ1-1, with D perhaps matching TRBD1 (5 bases). V was pared by 5 bases and J by 5 bases, with 12 bases between. CDR1 and CDR2 from the germline V gene are SGHTA and FQGNSA. The CDR3 totals 13 residues. CDR3 residues: CASSVDRGTEAFF. CDR3 bases: TGTGCCAGCAGCGTCGACCGGGGGACTGAAGCTTTCTTT. Looking up the rest from reference TRBV7-2 and TRBJ1-1 gives the full variable domain: GAGVSQSPSNKVTEKGKDVELRCDPISGHTALYWYRQSLGQGLEFLIYFQGNSAPDKSGLPSDRFSAERTGGSVSTLTIQRTQQEDSAVYLCASSVDRGTEAFFGQGTRLTVV.